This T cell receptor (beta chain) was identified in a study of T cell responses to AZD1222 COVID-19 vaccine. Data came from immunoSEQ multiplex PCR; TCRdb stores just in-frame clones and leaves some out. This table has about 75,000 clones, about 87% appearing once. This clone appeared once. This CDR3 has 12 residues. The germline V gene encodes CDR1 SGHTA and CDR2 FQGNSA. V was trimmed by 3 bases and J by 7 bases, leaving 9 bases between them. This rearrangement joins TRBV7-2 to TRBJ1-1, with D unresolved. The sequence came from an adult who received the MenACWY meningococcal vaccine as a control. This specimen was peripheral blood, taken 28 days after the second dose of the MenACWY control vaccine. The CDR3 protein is CASSFGSLEAFF. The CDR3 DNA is TGTGCCAGCAGCTTTGGCAGCCTTGAAGCTTTCTTT.